A selection of T cell receptor beta chains follows, all from one sample in a study of T-cell reconstitution after alpha-beta-depleted transplantation in children. MiXCR, run by TCRdb on the PCR reads, gives a single entry per CDR3 protein. The repertoire consists of about 240,000 distinct CDR3 sequences, with over 20% occurring once and the leading ten covering about 2.6%. The sequences come from PBMCs, collected before TCRalphabeta/CD19-depleted stem cell transplant. The origin of the receptors is a girl aged 2-10 years with Fanconi anemia, due to receive a stem cell transplant. CDR3s include the opening cysteine and the closing phenylalanine or tryptophan.

v_gene | CDR3aa
TRBV6-2/TRBV6-3 | CASSTLGWVHEQYF
TRBV16 | CASSQSGTGHGYTF
TRBV28 | CASSLAGRYQETQYF
TRBV20-1 | CSASSGGLFQAQYF
TRBV5-8 | CASSDYIYREGDEQYF
TRBV27 | CASSLYWQGPGPSKNIQYF
TRBV6-1 | CASSEAKGRGNTEAFF
TRBV29-1 | CSVVGTGHYGYTF
TRBV20-1 | CSARKDLNTEAFF
TRBV20-1 | CSARYTFYEQYF
TRBV5-1 | CASSLMWRGITDTQYF
TRBV7-2 | CASSLTGQPGNEQFF
TRBV29-1 | CSASPLALRENWGTQYF
TRBV6-2/TRBV6-3 | CASRGLAGAYEQYF
TRBV20-1 | CSAWRGGQGGETQYF
TRBV20-1 | CSAVTGVFYEQYF
TRBV12-3/TRBV12-4 | CASSLGRRETYEQYF
TRBV12-3/TRBV12-4 | CASSPPGYTF
TRBV20-1 | CSADASGGDYEQFF
TRBV5-1 | CASSLQGAGNTIYF
TRBV20-1 | CSVGLRSNQPQHF
TRBV28 | CASSPTGTSGYNEQFF
TRBV29-1 | CSVAGLAGSYNEQFF
TRBV24-1 | CATGQGASGEQYF
TRBV10-3 | CAISDRGYEQYF
TRBV29-1 | CSVAQRGQETQYF
TRBV7-2 | CASSSGPLNYGYTF
TRBV20-1 | CSARSQASGAYEQYF
TRBV5-1 | CASSVTGTEAFF
TRBV20-1 | CSAVTGIVQPQHF
TRBV28 | CASSLTTEAFF
TRBV7-2 | CASSLAHLGPQETQYF
TRBV3-1 | CAICLAGLAGVPTYEQYF
TRBV7-9 | CASSLSGGSVRQETQYF
TRBV7-2 | CASRWAGLSTDTQYF
TRBV5-5 | CASSLTPGSGYEQYF
TRBV13 | CASSLGLAGTYEQYF
TRBV20-1 | CSAPPAGVIIYEQYF
TRBV12-3/TRBV12-4 | CASSLSGGLNTEAFF
TRBV20-1 | CSALRSGQETQYF
TRBV28 | CASSFPSGLGGQETQYF
TRBV28 | CASSQTGGNTIYF
TRBV7-3 | CASSSGLAGADTQYF
TRBV29-1 | CSVGLQDTQYF
TRBV6-5 | CASSNLGGYTF
TRBV19 | CASSGTGRGNEQFF
TRBV20-1 | CSARRGVNEQFF
TRBV20-1 | CSARRKGSSLNEKLFF
TRBV19 | CASSISGARGQDTQYF
TRBV9 | CASSVGSGGNQPQHF
TRBV7-3 | CASSSTGGFEETQYF